The 6 T cell receptor beta chains below were found in one sample sequenced in a study of CXCR3-negative and CXCR3-positive naive CD8 T cells. Overall study results and limits: More hydrophobic TRB CDR3s were found in CXCR3-positive naive cells than in CXCR3-negative naive cells.

These receptors' targets are unknown. In preparing the TRB cDNA libraries, 5' RACE with UMI labels was used. TCRdb re-called the 5' RACE reads and catalogs CDR3 proteins one per entry, DNA excluded. The sample holds some 150,000 distinct CDR3 sequences. Sequencing input: naive CXCR3+ CD8+ T cells from blood. Subset specified: CD45RO-CCR7+CD27+CD95- naive CD8+ T cells expressing CXCR3 (TNR3+). The origin of the receptors is a human donor in good health. Some clones in this sample may be carry-over from other donors' samples.

This chain links TRBV4-3 with TRBJ2-7. CDR1 and CDR2 from the germline V gene are LGHNA and YSLEER. CDR3 length equals 14 residues. The CDR3 region is CASSQGPGSYEQYF.

V usage is TRBV4-2 and J usage is TRBJ2-2; TCRdb reports TRBD1, a call that lacks DNA to check it against. Germline V lookup: CDR1 LGHNA, CDR2 YNFKEQ. This CDR3 contains 16 residues. The CDR3 spells CASSQSGGIDTGELFF.

The rearrangement links TRBV29-1 to TRBJ1-2; TCRdb picks TRBD1, but there is no DNA to check that call. Per the germline V gene, CDR1 is SQVTM and CDR2 is ANQGSEA. This CDR3 region has 13 residues. CDR3: CSVVNRANYGYTF. The full variable domain, with the rest looked up from reference TRBV29-1 and TRBJ1-2, is SAVISQKPSRDICQRGTSLTIQCQVDSQVTMMFWYRQQPGQSLTLIATANQGSEATYESGFVIDKFPISRPNLTFSTLTVSNMSPEDSSIYLCSVVNRANYGYTFGSGTRLTVV.

The gene calls are TRBV29-1 and TRBJ2-5; the TRBD1 assignment by TCRdb is unverifiable without DNA. Germline CDR1 SQVTM, CDR2 ANQGSEA. CDR3 size: 15 residues. The CDR3 spells CSVETVWGGQETQYF.

The CDR3 loop is CASSLSPPTERYRADTQYF. The rearrangement links TRBV28 to TRBJ2-3; TCRdb indicates TRBD2, and absent DNA this call remains unverified. Germline loops: CDR1 MDHEN, CDR2 SYDVKM. The CDR3 is made up of 19 amino acids.

V usage is TRBV28 and J usage is TRBJ2-7; checking the TCRdb D call of TRBD1 is not possible without DNA. CDR3 length: 15 residues. Germline V gene sequence: CDR1 MDHEN, CDR2 SYDVKM. CDR3 residues: CASSLLPGAIYEQYF.